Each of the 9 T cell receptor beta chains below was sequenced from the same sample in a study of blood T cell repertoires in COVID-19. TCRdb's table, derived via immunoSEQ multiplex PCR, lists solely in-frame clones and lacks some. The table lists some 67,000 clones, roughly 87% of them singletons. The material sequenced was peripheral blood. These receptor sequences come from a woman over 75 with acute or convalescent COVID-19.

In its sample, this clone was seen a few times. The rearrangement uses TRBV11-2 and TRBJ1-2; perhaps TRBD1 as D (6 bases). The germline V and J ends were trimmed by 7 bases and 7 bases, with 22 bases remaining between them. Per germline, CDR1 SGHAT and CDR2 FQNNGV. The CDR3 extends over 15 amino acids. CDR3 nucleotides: TGTGCCAGCACTAAAACAGGGCCCGTTGGGGGTGGCTACACCTTC. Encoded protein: CASTKTGPVGGGYTF. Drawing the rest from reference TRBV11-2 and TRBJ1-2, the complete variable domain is EAGVAQSPRYKIIEKRQSVAFWCNPISGHATLYWYQQILGQGPKLLIQFQNNGVVDDSQLPKDRFSAERLKGVDSTLKIQPAKLEDSAVYLCASTKTGPVGGGYTFGSGTRLTVV.

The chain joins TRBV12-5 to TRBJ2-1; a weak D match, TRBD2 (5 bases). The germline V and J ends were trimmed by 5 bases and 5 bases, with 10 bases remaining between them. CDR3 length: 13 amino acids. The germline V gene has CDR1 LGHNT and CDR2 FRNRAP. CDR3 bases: TGTGCTAGTGGTCTTGCTAGCAACAATGAGCAGTTCTTC. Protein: CASGLASNNEQFF.

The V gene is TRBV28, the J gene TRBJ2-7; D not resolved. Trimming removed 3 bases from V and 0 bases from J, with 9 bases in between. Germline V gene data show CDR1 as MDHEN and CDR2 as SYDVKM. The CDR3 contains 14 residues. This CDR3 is CASSLRMFSYEQYF. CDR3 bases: TGTGCCAGCAGTTTGAGGATGTTCTCCTACGAGCAGTACTTC.

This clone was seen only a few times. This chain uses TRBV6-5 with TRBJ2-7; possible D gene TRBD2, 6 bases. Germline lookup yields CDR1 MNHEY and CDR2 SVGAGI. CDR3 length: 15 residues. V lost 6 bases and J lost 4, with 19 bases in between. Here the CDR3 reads CASSRGLNELYEQYF. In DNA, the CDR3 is TGTGCCAGCAGCCGGGGACTCAACGAACTTTACGAGCAGTACTTC.

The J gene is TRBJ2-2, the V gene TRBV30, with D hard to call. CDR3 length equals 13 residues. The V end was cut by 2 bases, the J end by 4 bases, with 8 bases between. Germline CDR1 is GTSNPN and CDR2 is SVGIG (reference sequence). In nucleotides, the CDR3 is TGTGCCTGGAGTTTCCTTCCCACCGGGGAGCTGTTTTTT. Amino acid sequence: CAWSFLPTGELFF.

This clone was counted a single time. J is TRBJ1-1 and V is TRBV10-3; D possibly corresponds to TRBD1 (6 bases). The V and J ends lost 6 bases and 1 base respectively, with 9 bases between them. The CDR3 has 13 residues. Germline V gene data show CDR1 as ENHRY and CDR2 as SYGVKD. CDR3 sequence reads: CAISSGENTEAFF. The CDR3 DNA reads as TGTGCCATCAGCTCAGGGGAGAACACTGAAGCTTTCTTT.

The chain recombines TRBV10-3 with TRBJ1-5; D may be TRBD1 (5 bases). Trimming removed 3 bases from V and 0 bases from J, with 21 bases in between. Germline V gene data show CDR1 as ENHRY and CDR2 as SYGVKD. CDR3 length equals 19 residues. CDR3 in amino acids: CAISDRAGSGYYSNQPQHF. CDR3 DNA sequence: TGTGCCATCAGTGATCGCGCAGGGTCTGGATATTATAGCAATCAGCCCCAGCATTTT.

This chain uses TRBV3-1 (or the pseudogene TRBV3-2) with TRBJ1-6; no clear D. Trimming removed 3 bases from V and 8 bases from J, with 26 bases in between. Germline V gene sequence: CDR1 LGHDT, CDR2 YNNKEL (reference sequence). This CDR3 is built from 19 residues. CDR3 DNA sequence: TGTGCCAGCAGCCATAATCCAGAGGGCCTTATGTATTTAGATTCACCCCTCCACTTT. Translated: CASSHNPEGLMYLDSPLHF.

The CDR3 nucleotides are TGCGCCAGCAGCCGCCGACAGGGGGGACTTTGGGAAGCTTTCTTT. Translating gives CASSRRQGGLWEAFF. The chain uses TRBV4-3 and TRBJ1-1, with 9 bases aligning to TRBD1. Germline V gene data show CDR1 as LGHNA and CDR2 as YSLEER. The junction had 11 bases not matched to a gene; V was cut back by 4 bases and J by 8 bases. The CDR3 spans 15 residues.